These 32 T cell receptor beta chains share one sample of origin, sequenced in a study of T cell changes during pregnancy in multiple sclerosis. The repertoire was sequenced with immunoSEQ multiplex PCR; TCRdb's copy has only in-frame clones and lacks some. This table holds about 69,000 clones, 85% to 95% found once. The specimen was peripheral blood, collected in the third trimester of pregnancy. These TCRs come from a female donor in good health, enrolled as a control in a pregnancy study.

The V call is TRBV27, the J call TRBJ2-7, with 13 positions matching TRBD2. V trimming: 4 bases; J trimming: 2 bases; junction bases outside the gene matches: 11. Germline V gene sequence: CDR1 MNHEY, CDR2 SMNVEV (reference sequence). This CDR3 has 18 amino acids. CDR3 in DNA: TGTGCCAGCAGTTCGGGGACTAGCGGGAACAACCCAACCTACGAGCAGTACTTC. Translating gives CASSSGTSGNNPTYEQYF.

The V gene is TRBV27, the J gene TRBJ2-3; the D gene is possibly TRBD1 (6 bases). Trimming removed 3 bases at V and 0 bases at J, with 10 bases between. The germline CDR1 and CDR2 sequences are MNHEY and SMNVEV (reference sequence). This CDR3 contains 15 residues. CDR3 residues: CASSLAGESTDTQYF. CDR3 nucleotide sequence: TGTGCCAGCAGTTTGGCAGGGGAAAGCACAGATACGCAGTATTTT.

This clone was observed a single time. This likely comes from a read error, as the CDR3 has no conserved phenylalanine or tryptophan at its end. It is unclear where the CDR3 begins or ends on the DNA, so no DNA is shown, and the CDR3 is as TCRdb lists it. The CDR3 sequence is CASSQSGGLAVPS. The chain carries TRBV16 and TRBJ2-7; the D call TRBD2 from the table was never checked on the DNA. The CDR3 spans 13 amino acids, including both terminal residues. From germline, CDR1 is KGHSY and CDR2 FQNENV.

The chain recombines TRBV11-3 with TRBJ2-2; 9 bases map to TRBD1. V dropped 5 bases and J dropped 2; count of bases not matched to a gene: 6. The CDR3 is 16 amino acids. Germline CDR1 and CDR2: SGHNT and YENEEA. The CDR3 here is CASSPGTGTNTGELFF. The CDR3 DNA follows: TGTGCCAGCAGCCCTGGGACAGGGACTAACACCGGGGAGCTGTTTTTT.

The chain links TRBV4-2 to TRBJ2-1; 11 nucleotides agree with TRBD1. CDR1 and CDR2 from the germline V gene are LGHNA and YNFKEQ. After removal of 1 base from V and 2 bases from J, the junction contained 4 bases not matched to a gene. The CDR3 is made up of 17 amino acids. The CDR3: CASSQAMGQGAYNEQFF. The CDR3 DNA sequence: TGTGCCAGCAGCCAAGCAATGGGACAGGGGGCCTACAATGAGCAGTTCTTC.

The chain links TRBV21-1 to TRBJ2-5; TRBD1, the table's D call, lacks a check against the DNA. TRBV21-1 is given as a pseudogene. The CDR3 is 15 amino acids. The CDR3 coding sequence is TGTGCCAGCAACCTCCCGGGCAGGGTGGGTGAGACCCAGTACTTC. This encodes CASNLPGRVGETQYF.

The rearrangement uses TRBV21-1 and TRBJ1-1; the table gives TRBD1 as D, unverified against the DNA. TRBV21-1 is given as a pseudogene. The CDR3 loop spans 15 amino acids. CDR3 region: CASSKGSTVNTEAFF. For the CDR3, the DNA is TGTGCCAGCAGCAAGGGGTCGACAGTGAACACTGAAGCTTTCTTT.

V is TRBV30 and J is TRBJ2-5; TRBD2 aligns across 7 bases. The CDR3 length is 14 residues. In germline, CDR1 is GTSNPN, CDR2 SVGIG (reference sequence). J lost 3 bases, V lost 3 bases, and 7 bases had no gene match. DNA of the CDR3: TGTGCCTGGAGCCGAGCGGGGCTAAAAGAGACCCAGTACTTC. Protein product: CAWSRAGLKETQYF.

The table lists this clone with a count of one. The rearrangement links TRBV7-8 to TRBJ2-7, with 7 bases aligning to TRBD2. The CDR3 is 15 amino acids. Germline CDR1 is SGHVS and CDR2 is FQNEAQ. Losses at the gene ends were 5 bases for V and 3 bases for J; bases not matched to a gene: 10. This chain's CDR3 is CASSEPQKRDYEQYF. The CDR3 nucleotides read TGTGCCAGCAGCGAGCCGCAAAAGCGGGACTACGAGCAGTACTTC.

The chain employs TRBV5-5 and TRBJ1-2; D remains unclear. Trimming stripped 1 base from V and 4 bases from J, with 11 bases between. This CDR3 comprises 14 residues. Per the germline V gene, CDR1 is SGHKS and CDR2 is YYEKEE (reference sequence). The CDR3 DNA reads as TGTGCCAGCAGCTTGACAGCGGAGGGCTATGGCTACACCTTC. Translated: CASSLTAEGYGYTF.

The CDR3 sequence is CASSWVAGGPSYNEQFF. CDR3 in DNA: TGTGCCAGCAGTTGGGTAGCGGGAGGGCCAAGCTACAATGAGCAGTTCTTC. The chain combines TRBV27 with TRBJ2-1; 11 nucleotides align to TRBD2. This CDR3 has 17 amino acids. Trimming cost V 4 bases and J 3 bases; bases outside gene matches: 8. CDR1 is MNHEY and CDR2 is SMNVEV in the germline V gene (reference sequence).

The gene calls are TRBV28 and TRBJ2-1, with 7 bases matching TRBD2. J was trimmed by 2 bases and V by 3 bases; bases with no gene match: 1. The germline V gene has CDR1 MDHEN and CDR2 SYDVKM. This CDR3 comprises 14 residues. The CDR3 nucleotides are TGTGCCAGCAGTTTTGCGGGAGCCTACAATGAGCAGTTCTTC. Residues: CASSFAGAYNEQFF.

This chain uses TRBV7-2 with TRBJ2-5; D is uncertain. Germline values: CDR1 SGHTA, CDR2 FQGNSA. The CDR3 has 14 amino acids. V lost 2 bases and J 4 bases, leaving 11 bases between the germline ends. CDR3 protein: CASSLTQVAETQYF. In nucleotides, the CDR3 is TGTGCCAGCAGCTTAACGCAGGTGGCAGAGACCCAGTACTTC.

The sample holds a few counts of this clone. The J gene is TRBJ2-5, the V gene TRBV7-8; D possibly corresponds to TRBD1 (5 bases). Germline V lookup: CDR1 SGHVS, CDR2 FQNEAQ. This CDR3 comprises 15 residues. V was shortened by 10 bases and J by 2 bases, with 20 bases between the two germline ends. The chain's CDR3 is CATSRGRVGQETQYF. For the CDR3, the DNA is TGTGCCACCAGTAGGGGCAGGGTTGGGCAAGAGACCCAGTACTTC.

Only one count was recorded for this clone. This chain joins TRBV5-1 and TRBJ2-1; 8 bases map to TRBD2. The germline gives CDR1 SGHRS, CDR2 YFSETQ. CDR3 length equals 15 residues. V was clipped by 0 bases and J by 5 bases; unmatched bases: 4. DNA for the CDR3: TGCGCCAGCAGCTTGGGACTAGCGCGTAACAATGAGCAGTTCTTC. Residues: CASSLGLARNNEQFF.

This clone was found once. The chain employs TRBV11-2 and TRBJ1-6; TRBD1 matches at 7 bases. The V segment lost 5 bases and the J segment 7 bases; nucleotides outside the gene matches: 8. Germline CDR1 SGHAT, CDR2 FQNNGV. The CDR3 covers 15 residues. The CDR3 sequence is CASSPGGQLNSPLHF. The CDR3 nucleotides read TGTGCCAGCAGCCCCGGGGGACAGCTAAATTCACCCCTCCACTTT.

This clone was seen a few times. CDR3 protein: CASSSDFSGRADNEQFF. The CDR3 DNA follows: TGCGCCAGCAGCTCTGACTTTAGCGGGAGGGCCGACAATGAGCAGTTCTTC. V is TRBV5-1 and J is TRBJ2-1; 11 bases fit TRBD2. Trimming at V came to 3 bases and at J to 5 bases, leaving 10 bases not matched to a gene. In germline, CDR1 is SGHRS, CDR2 YFSETQ. The CDR3 spans 17 residues.

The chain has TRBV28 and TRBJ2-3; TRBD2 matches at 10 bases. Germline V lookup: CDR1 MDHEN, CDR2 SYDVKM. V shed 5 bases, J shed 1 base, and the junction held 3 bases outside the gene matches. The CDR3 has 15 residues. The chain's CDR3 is CASSGGTSGTDTQYF. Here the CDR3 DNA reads TGTGCCAGCAGTGGTGGGACTAGCGGCACAGATACGCAGTATTTT.

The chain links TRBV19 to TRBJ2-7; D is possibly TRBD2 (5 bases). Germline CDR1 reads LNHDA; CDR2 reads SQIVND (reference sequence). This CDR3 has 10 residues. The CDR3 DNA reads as TGTGCTCACCGGGACTACGAGCAGTACTTC. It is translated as CAHRDYEQYF.

The CDR3 coding sequence is TGTGCCAGCAGTACCCGAATGGGGGCACGAGGCAATCAGCCCCAGCATTTT. As protein: CASSTRMGARGNQPQHF. The rearrangement joins TRBV5-8 to TRBJ1-5; TRBD1 might be the D (6 bases). The CDR3 loop spans 17 amino acids. Deletions cut 5 bases from V and 2 bases from J, with 20 bases between. Germline CDR1 reads SGHTS; CDR2 reads YDEGEE. The full variable domain, rest sourced from reference TRBV5-8 and TRBJ1-5, is EAGVTQSPTHLIKTRGQQATLRCSPISGHTSVYWYQQALGLGLQFLLWYDEGEERNRGNFPPRFSGRQFPNYSSELNVNALELEDSALYLCASSTRMGARGNQPQHFGDGTRLSIL.

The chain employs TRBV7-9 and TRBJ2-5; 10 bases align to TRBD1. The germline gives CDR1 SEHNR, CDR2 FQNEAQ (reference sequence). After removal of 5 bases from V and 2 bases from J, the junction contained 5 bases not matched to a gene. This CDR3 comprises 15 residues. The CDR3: CASSPGQGMQETQYF. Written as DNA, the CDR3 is TGTGCCAGCAGCCCGGGACAGGGGATGCAAGAGACCCAGTACTTC.

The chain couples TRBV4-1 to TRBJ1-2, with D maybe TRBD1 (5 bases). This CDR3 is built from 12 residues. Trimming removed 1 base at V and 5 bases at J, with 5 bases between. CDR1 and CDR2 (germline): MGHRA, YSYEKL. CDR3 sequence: CASSQAGYGYTF. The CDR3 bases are TGCGCCAGCAGCCAAGCAGGGTATGGCTACACCTTC.

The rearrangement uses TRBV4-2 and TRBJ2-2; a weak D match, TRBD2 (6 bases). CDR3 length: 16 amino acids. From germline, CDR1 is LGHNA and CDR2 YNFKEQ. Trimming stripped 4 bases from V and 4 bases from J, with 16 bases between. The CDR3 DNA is TGTGCCAGCAGCCCCTCGGAGGGACCTCCCACCGGGGAGCTGTTTTTT. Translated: CASSPSEGPPTGELFF.

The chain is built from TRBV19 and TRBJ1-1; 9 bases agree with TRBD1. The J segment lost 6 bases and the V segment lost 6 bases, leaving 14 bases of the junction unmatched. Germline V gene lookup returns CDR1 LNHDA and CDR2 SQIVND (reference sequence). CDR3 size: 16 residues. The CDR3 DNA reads TGTGCCAGTAGACCCGGGACAGGGTGGAGCGGTGCTGAAGCTTTCTTT. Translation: CASRPGTGWSGAEAFF.

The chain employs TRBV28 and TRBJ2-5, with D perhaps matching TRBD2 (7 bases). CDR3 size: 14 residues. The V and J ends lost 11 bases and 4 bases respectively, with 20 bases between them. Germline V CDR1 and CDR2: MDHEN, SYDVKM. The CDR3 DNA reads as TGTGCCTCCCAGTTTGCGGGGGCGGGAGAGACCCAGTACTTC. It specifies CASQFAGAGETQYF.

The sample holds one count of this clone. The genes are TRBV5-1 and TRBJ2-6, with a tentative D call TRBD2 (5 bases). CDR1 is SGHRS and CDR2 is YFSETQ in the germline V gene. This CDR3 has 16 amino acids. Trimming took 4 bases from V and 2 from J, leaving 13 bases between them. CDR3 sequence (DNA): TGCGCCAGCAGCCCCACCGACGGGGCTGGGGCCAACGTCCTGACTTTC. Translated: CASSPTDGAGANVLTF. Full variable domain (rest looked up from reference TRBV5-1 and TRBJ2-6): KAGVTQTPRYLIKTRGQQVTLSCSPISGHRSVSWYQQTPGQGLQFLFEYFSETQRNKGNFPGRFSGRQFSNSRSEMNVSTLELGDSALYLCASSPTDGAGANVLTFGAGSRLTVL.

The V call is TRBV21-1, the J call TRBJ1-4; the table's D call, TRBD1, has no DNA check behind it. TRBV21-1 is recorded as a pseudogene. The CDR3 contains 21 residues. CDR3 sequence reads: CASTAQRVGAHSAATNEKLFF. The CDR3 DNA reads TGTGCCAGCACGGCCCAACGGGTGGGGGCTCACTCCGCTGCAACTAATGAAAAACTGTTTTTT.

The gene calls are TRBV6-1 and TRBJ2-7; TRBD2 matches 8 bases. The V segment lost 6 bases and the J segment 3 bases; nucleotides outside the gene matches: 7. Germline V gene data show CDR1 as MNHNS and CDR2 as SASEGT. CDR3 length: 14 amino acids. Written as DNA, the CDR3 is TGTGCCAGCAGCGGTAGCGGGGACTTCTACGAGCAGTACTTC. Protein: CASSGSGDFYEQYF.

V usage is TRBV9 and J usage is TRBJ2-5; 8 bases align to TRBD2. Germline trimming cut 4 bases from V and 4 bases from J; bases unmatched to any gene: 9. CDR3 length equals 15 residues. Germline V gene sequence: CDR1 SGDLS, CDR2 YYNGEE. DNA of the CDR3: TGTGCCAGCAGCAAGACCGGGACTAGAGGAGAGACCCAGTACTTC. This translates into CASSKTGTRGETQYF.

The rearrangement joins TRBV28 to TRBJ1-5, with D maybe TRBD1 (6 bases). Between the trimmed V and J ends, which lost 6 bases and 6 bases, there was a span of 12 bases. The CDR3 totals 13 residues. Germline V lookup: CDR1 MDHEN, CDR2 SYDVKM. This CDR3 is CASSRQAAQPQHF. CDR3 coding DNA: TGTGCCAGCAGCCGACAGGCGGCTCAGCCCCAGCATTTT.

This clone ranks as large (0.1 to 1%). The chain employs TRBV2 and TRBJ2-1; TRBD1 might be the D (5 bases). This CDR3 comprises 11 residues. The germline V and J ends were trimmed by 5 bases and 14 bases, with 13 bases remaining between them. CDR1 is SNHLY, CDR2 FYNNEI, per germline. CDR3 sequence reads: CASSRTLGEFF. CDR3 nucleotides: TGTGCCAGCAGTCGGACGTTAGGGGAGTTCTTC.

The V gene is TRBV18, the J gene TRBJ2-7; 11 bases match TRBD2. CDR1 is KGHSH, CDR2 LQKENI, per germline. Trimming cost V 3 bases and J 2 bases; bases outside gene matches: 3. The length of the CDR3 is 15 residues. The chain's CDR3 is CASSPGTSGAYEQYF. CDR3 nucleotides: TGTGCCAGCTCACCGGGGACTAGCGGAGCCTACGAGCAGTACTTC. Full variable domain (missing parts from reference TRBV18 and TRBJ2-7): NAGVMQNPRHLVRRRGQEARLRCSPMKGHSHVYWYRQLPEEGLKFMVYLQKENIIDESGMPKERFSAEFPKEGPSILRIQQVVRGDSAAYFCASSPGTSGAYEQYFGPGTRLTVT.